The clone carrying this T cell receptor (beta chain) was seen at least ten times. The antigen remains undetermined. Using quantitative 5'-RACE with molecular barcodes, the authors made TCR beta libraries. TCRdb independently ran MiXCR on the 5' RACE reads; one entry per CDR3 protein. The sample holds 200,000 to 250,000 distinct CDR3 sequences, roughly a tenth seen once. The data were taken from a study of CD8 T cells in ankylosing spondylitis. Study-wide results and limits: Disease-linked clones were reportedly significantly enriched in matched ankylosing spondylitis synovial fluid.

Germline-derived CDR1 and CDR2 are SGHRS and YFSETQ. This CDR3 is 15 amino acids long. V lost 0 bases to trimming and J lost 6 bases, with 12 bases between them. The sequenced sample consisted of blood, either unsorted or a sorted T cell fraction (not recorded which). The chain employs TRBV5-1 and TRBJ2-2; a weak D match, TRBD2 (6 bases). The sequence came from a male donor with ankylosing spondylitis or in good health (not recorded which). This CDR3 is CASSLDPRGAGELFF. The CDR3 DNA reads TGCGCCAGCAGCTTGGACCCCCGCGGGGCCGGGGAGCTGTTTTTT.